This TCR beta chain was recorded in a study of CD8+CD57+ T cells in acquired aplastic anemia. Study-wide points: Patients and controls shared roughly 30 CD8+ CDR3 sequences, which appeared highly expressed in patients and within their immunodominant clones.

Flow cytometry had shown expanded CD8+CD57+ cells in the patients chosen for sequencing. This clonotype was counted between two and nine times. As yet, its antigen is unknown. Germline CDR1 and CDR2: LGHDT and YNNKEL (reference sequence). CDR3 length: 14 amino acids. The J segment lost 3 bases and the V segment lost 1 base, leaving 1 base of the junction unmatched. Genomic DNA templated the TCR beta VDJ and CDR3 profiling. Using its own MiXCR run on the reads, TCRdb lists one record per CDR3 protein. This sample has approximately 470,000 distinct CDR3 sequences, with about a third found just once. This TCR was sampled from a human donor with aplastic anemia. The gene calls are TRBV3-1 and TRBJ2-7; TRBD2 matches at 9 bases. Sample: sorted CD4+, CD8+, or CD8+CD57+ T cells (not recorded which) from PBMCs. CDR3: CASSQGLADYEQYF. CDR3 in DNA: TGTGCCAGCAGCCAAGGACTAGCGGACTACGAGCAGTACTTC.